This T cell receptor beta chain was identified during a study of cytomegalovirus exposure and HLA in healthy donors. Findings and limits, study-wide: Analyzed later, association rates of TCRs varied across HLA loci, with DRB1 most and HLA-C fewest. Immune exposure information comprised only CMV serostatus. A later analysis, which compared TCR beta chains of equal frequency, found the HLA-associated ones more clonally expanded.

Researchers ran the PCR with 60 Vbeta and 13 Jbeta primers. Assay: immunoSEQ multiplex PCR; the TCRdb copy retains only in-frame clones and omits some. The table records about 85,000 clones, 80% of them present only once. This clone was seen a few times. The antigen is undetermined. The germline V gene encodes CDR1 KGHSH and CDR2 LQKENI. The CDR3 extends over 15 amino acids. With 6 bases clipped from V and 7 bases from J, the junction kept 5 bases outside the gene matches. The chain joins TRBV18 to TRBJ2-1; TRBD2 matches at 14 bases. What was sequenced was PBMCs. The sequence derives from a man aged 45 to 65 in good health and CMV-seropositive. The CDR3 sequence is CASSLGTSGSNEQFF. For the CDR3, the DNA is TGTGCCAGCTCCCTCGGGACTAGCGGGAGTAATGAGCAGTTCTTC.